This is a list of T cell receptor beta chains from one sample in a study of T-cell memory formation after mild COVID-19. TCRdb processed the 5' RACE reads anew with MiXCR; each CDR3 protein has one entry. The data hold 150,000 to 200,000 distinct CDR3 sequences, with 14% observed a single time. Sequencing was done on a sample of PBMCs or a T cell subset sorted from them (not recorded which). The source of these receptors is an adult woman who had mild COVID-19 (a few samples of this study predate the infection). Cell type and time point are not known. Both conserved end residues are part of each CDR3. The D gene is left open where the match is weak.

V gene: TRBV7-9; D gene: TRBD1; CDR3 protein: CASTYGDSYNEQFF
V gene: TRBV28; D gene: NA; CDR3 protein: CASSLWINIWETQYF
V gene: TRBV4-1; D gene: TRBD1; CDR3 protein: CASSQEVRQGLNTGELFF
V gene: TRBV7-6; D gene: NA; CDR3 protein: CASSPEGETYEQYF
V gene: TRBV6-6; D gene: NA; CDR3 protein: CASSGGRDTTQYF
V gene: TRBV24-1; D gene: NA; CDR3 protein: CATSDPVGEQYF
V gene: TRBV4-1; D gene: TRBD1; CDR3 protein: CASSQDWGQGGTGELFF
V gene: TRBV12-3/TRBV12-4; D gene: NA; CDR3 protein: CASSGRMNTEAFF
V gene: TRBV7-9; D gene: NA; CDR3 protein: CASSLVGSIFQETQYF
V gene: TRBV6-6; D gene: NA; CDR3 protein: CASSYRLAGVPDTQYF
V gene: TRBV5-1; D gene: TRBD1; CDR3 protein: CASSSPGTGAYEQYF
V gene: TRBV4-2; D gene: NA; CDR3 protein: CASSQDLGLGTDTQYF
V gene: TRBV11-3; D gene: TRBD2; CDR3 protein: CASSASSGNSYNEQFF
V gene: TRBV19; D gene: NA; CDR3 protein: CASSIGPEGTDTQYF
V gene: TRBV20-1; D gene: NA; CDR3 protein: CSARGGSYTYNEQFF
V gene: TRBV7-2; D gene: NA; CDR3 protein: CASSPYRGVTNYGYTF
V gene: TRBV12-3/TRBV12-4; D gene: NA; CDR3 protein: CASSSRYGGDTDTQYF
V gene: TRBV3-1; D gene: NA; CDR3 protein: CASSFIPGPQFF
V gene: TRBV11-2; D gene: NA; CDR3 protein: CASSSAGLHDYNEQFF
V gene: TRBV5-1; D gene: TRBD2; CDR3 protein: CASSPGRGGPYEQYF
V gene: TRBV18; D gene: NA; CDR3 protein: CASSLTLTGEQFF
V gene: TRBV6-1; D gene: NA; CDR3 protein: CASNIGTGFETQYF